This entry is about one TCR beta chain. The data belong to a study of blood T cells in healthy people across ages. The CDR3 covers 15 residues. Looked up from germline, CDR1 is SGHTA and CDR2 is FQGNSA. Trimming took 4 bases from V and 4 from J, leaving 16 bases between them. PBMCs numbering at least 6 million were isolated per sample. The use of a sample-barcoded 5' primer and a J-beta primer mix characterized a second PCR of roughly 6 to 11 cycles. TCRdb itself ran the 5' RACE reads through MiXCR, one entry per CDR3 protein. The sample shows 1 million to 1.2 million distinct CDR3 sequences, about two fifths of them seen only once.

V gene TRBV7-2 combines with J gene TRBJ2-5; either TRBD1 or TRBD2 may fit D (5 bases each). This receptor was obtained from a man aged 18 to 29 in good health. Sample: blood. The DNA for the CDR3 is TGTGCCAGCAGCTGGGATTGGGGGAGTGGAGAGACCCAGTACTTC. It is translated as CASSWDWGSGETQYF.